These T cell receptor beta chains were read from a single sample in a study of TIL therapy for anti-PD-1-resistant metastatic lung cancer. The data were produced by immunoSEQ multiplex PCR, yet TCRdb's version contains in-frame clones alone and is incomplete. The sample gives tens of thousands of clones, 73% of which show up once; roughly 2% is in the top ten. The source was blood, collected at baseline. These receptors all come from a person between 25 and 80 years old with non-small cell lung cancer. Both conserved end residues are part of each CDR3. The order of the fields is J gene, D gene, clone size, V gene, CDR3 DNA, CDR3 protein. The D gene is left open where the match is weak. Clone size appears in some rows only: once, few, many, or a class for an expanded clone.

TRBJ1-1,NA,few,TRBV12-5,TGTGCTAGTGGTTTGGCTACGGTCACAAGGTTGGAAGCTTTCTTT,CASGLATVTRLEAFF
TRBJ1-4,NA,few,TRBV6-5,TGTGCCAGCAGCCACGGGGGTATAAATGAAAAACTGTTTTTT,CASSHGGINEKLFF
TRBJ2-3,NA,NA,TRBV7-2,TGTGCCAGCAGCTTATGGTCAGAAATGGGAGATACGCAGTATTTT,CASSLWSEMGDTQYF
TRBJ2-5,TRBD1,NA,TRBV5-1,TGCGCCAGCAGCTTGGCGGACAGGCCATCCCAAGAGACCCAGTACTTC,CASSLADRPSQETQYF
TRBJ1-5,NA,NA,TRBV6-6,TGTGCCAGCAGTTACATGGCAGGGCAGCCCCAGCATTTT,CASSYMAGQPQHF
TRBJ2-7,TRBD2,NA,TRBV5-1,TGCGCCAGCAGCTTCGGACTAGCGGGGGTCTTGTACACCTACGAGCAGTACTTC,CASSFGLAGVLYTYEQYF
TRBJ2-3,TRBD2,NA,TRBV5-1,TGCGCCAGCAACCCGGGACTAGCGGGGGCCCTTGGGCAGTATTTT,CASNPGLAGALGQYF
TRBJ1-3,NA,NA,TRBV7-2,TGTGCCAGCAGCTATGGAGGAGCAAACACCATATATTTT,CASSYGGANTIYF
TRBJ2-3,NA,few,TRBV7-2,TGTGCCAGCAGCTCCACAGATACGCAGTATTTT,CASSSTDTQYF
TRBJ2-5,TRBD2,once,TRBV19,TGTGCCAGTAGTACCCGAGCGGGACAAGAGACCCAGTACTTC,CASSTRAGQETQYF
TRBJ2-5,TRBD2,NA,TRBV5-4,TGTGCCAGCAGCTTGTCCGGGCGGGGGGTACAAGAGACCCAGTACTTC,CASSLSGRGVQETQYF
TRBJ2-7,TRBD2,NA,TRBV28,TGTGCCAGCCACCCCTTAGCGGGAGGCCGTGGCGAGCAGTACTTC,CASHPLAGGRGEQYF
TRBJ2-7,NA,NA,TRBV6-6,TGTGCCAGCAGCAACAACGGGGGGCGGGTAGACGAGCAGTACTTC,CASSNNGGRVDEQYF
TRBJ1-4,TRBD1,NA,TRBV4-3,TGCGCCAGCAGCCAAGTCGGGACAGGGGGGGAAAAACTGTTTTTT,CASSQVGTGGEKLFF
TRBJ2-3,NA,NA,TRBV27,TGTGCCAGCAGTTTTTTCGGGGAGACCACAGATACGCAGTATTTT,CASSFFGETTDTQYF
TRBJ2-4,TRBD1,few,TRBV4-1,TGCGCCAGCAGCCCACAGGACACAGGGGACATTCAGTACTTC,CASSPQDTGDIQYF
TRBJ2-1,TRBD2,few,TRBV28,TGTGCCAGCAGTTTGAAAGCGGGGGGGTACAATGAGCAGTTCTTC,CASSLKAGGYNEQFF
TRBJ1-5,NA,NA,TRBV27,TGTGCCAGCGGGGGACAAAATCAGCCCCAGCATTTT,CASGGQNQPQHF